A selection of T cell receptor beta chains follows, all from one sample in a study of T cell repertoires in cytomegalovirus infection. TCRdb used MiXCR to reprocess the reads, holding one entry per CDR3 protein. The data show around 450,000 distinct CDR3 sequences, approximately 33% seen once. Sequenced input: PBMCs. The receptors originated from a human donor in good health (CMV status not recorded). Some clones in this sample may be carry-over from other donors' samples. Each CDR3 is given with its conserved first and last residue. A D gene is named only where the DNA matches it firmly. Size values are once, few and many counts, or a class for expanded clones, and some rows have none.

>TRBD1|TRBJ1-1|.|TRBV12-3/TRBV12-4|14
CASSDRGGDTEAFF
TGTGCCAGCAGTGACAGGGGAGGTGACACTGAAGCTTTCTTT
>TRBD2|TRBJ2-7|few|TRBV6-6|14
CASRRTSGGDEQYF
TGTGCCAGCAGAAGGACTAGCGGGGGGGACGAGCAGTACTTC
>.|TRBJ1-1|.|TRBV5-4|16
CASSLGAGRANTEAFF
TGTGCCAGCAGCTTGGGGGCAGGGAGGGCGAACACTGAAGCTTTCTTT
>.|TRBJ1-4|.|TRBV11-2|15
CASSLAQRGWEKLFF
TGTGCCAGCAGCTTAGCACAGAGGGGTTGGGAAAAACTGTTTTTT
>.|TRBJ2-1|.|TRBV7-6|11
CASGSLGEQFF
TGTGCCAGCGGCTCATTAGGAGAGCAGTTCTTC
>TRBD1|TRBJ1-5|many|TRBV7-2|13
CASSLGRGQPQHF
TGTGCCAGCAGCTTAGGCAGGGGGCAGCCCCAGCATTTT
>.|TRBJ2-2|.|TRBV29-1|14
CSAGRAGYTGELFF
TGCAGCGCCGGCCGGGCGGGGTACACCGGGGAGCTGTTTTTT
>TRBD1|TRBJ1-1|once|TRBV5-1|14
CDSSLGTENTEAFF
TGCGACAGCAGCTTGGGGACAGAGAACACTGAAGCTTTCTTT
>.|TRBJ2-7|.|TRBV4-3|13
CASSIGRSYEQYF
TGCGCCAGCAGCATCGGTCGCTCCTACGAGCAGTACTTC
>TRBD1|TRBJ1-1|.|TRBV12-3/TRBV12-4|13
CASTDDRDTEAFF
TGTGCCAGCACCGACGACAGGGACACTGAAGCTTTCTTT
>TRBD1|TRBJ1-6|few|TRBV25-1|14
CASTQGAKNSPLHF
TGTGCCAGCACACAGGGGGCGAAGAATTCACCCCTCCACTTT
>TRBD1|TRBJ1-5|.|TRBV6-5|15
CASSSDRGHGQPQHF
TGTGCCAGCAGTTCGGACAGGGGGCATGGTCAGCCCCAGCATTTT
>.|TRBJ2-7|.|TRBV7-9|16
CASSPSSGRGSYEQYF
TGTGCCAGCAGCCCTTCCTCCGGGAGAGGGTCCTACGAGCAGTACTTC
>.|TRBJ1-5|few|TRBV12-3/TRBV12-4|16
CASSLKRTASNQPQHF
TGTGCCAGCAGTTTGAAGCGGACGGCTAGCAATCAGCCCCAGCATTTT
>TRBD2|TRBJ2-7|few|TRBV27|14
CASSFRSGDYEQYF
TGTGCCAGCAGTTTTCGTAGCGGGGACTACGAGCAGTACTTC
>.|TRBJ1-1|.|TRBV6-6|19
CASRPQLPSWGGRNTEAFF
TGTGCCAGCAGACCCCAACTCCCGTCATGGGGGGGAAGGAACACTGAAGCTTTCTTT
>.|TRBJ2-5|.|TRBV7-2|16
CASSLGGWESEETQYF
TGTGCCAGCAGCTTAGGCGGCTGGGAGTCGGAAGAGACCCAGTACTTC
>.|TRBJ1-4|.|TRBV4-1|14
CASSQADFNEKLFF
TGCGCCAGCAGCCAAGCGGATTTTAATGAAAAACTGTTTTTT
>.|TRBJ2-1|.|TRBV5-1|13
CASSFERNNEQFF
TGCGCCAGCAGTTTCGAACGAAACAATGAGCAGTTCTTC
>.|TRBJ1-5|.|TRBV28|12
CASSFREQPQHF
TGTGCCAGCAGTTTTCGGGAGCAGCCCCAGCATTTT
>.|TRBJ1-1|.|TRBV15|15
CATSRDRVGGTEAFF
TGTGCCACCAGCAGAGATCGGGTGGGGGGCACTGAAGCTTTCTTT
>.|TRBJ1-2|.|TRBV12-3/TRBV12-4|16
CASRLTYGGRGYGYTF
TGTGCCAGCAGATTGACGTACGGGGGGCGCGGGTATGGCTACACCTTC
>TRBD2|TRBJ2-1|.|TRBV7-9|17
CSRSPRKLAGWLNEPFF
TGTTCCAGAAGCCCACGGAAGTTAGCGGGGTGGCTCAATGAGCCGTTCTTC
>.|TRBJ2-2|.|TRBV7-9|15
CASSPTGTGTGELFF
TGTGCCAGCAGCCCTACAGGGACGGGGACCGGGGAGCTGTTTTTT
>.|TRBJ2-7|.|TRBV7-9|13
CASRAGTSYEQYF
TGTGCCAGCAGGGCGGGGACCTCCTACGAGCAGTACTTC
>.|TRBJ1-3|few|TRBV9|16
CASSVEQAYSGNTIYF
TGTGCCAGCAGCGTAGAACAGGCCTACTCTGGAAACACCATATATTTT
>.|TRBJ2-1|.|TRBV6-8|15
CASSYGGRSYNEQFF
TGTGCCAGCAGTTATGGGGGTCGCTCCTACAATGAGCAGTTCTTC
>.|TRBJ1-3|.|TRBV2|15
CASSADRMPGNTIYF
TGTGCCAGCAGCGCGGACAGAATGCCTGGAAACACCATATATTTT
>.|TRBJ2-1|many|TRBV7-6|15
CASSALSGTYNEQFF
TGTGCCAGCAGCGCGCTCTCCGGGACATACAATGAGCAGTTCTTC
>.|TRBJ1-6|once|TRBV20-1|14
CSARARTPNSPLHF
TGCAGTGCTAGGGCCCGGACACCGAATTCACCCCTCCACTTT
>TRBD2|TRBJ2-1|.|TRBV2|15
CASSDGLAGGIEQFF
TGTGCCAGCAGTGATGGGCTAGCGGGGGGGATTGAGCAGTTCTTC
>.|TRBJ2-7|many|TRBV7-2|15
CASSLGQADLYEQYF
TGTGCCAGCAGCTTAGGACAGGCAGACCTCTACGAGCAGTACTTC
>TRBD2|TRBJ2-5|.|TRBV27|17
CASSLRGGGGATETQYF
TGTGCCAGCAGTCTCAGAGGCGGCGGGGGGGCCACAGAGACCCAGTACTTC
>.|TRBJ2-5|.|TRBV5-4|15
CASSWGRYDGETQYF
TGTGCCAGCAGCTGGGGTCGGTACGACGGAGAGACCCAGTACTTC
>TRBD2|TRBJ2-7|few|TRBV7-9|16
CASSRGLAGVRYEQYF
TGTGCCAGCAGCAGAGGACTAGCGGGGGTTAGGTACGAGCAGTACTTC
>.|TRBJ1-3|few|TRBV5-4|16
CASSLAFGNSGNTIYF
TGTGCCAGCAGCTTGGCCTTTGGGAACTCTGGAAACACCATATATTTT